These T cell receptor beta chains were read from a single sample in a study of response to subunit inactivated influenza vaccine. TCRdb ran MiXCR on the RT-PCR reads and lists one entry per CDR3 protein. The sample lists roughly 500,000 distinct CDR3 sequences; approximately 15% were seen once. This specimen was CD4+ T cells sorted from PBMCs, taken around 25 months after vaccination. These receptors all stem from a man aged 50-75 years who received an inactivated influenza vaccine. CDR3s include the opening cysteine and the closing phenylalanine or tryptophan. A D gene is named only where the DNA matches it firmly. Expanded clones are given a class, and other clones once, few, many or no size at all.

V	size	D	J	CDR3	DNA
TRBV5-1	few	TRBD1	TRBJ2-1	CASSSGQRSPGEQFF	TGCGCCAGCAGCTCGGGACAGCGTTCCCCTGGGGAGCAGTTCTTC
TRBV10-3	few	-	TRBJ2-2	CAIKGQELNIAGELFF	TGTGCCATCAAGGGGCAGGAACTCAATATTGCCGGGGAGCTGTTTTTT
TRBV20-1	many	-	TRBJ1-1	CRGAGRQNTEAFF	TGCCGTGGGGCGGGACGACAAAACACTGAAGCTTTCTTT
TRBV12-3/TRBV12-4	many	-	TRBJ1-1	CASSARLAGTEAFF	TGTGCCAGCAGTGCCCGACTGGCGGGCACTGAAGCTTTCTTT
TRBV6-2/TRBV6-3	-	TRBD1	TRBJ2-1	CASTSHSLITGTGQFF	TGTGCCAGCACCAGCCATTCCCTAATTACAGGGACAGGGCAGTTCTTC
TRBV4-1	-	-	TRBJ1-5	CASSQEGFQPQHF	TGCGCCAGCAGCCAAGAGGGGTTTCAGCCCCAGCATTTT
TRBV12-3/TRBV12-4	few	TRBD1	TRBJ2-7	CASTRSTGGYEQYF	TGTGCCAGCACCCGATCCACAGGGGGCTACGAGCAGTACTTC
TRBV18	-	-	TRBJ2-1	CASHGGVNEQFF	TGTGCCAGCCACGGAGGGGTGAATGAGCAGTTCTTC
TRBV7-2	-	-	TRBJ2-7	CASSLVSTSGPYEQYF	TGTGCCAGCAGCTTAGTATCGACGTCCGGTCCCTACGAGCAGTACTTC
TRBV7-9	-	-	TRBJ1-1	CASSVGTYTEAFF	TGTGCCAGCAGCGTCGGGACCTACACTGAAGCTTTCTTT
TRBV3-1	-	TRBD1	TRBJ2-7	CASSQSGQAYEQYF	TGTGCCAGCAGCCAATCGGGACAGGCCTACGAGCAGTACTTC
TRBV6-2/TRBV6-3	-	-	TRBJ2-1	CASIPRGPLYNEQFF	TGTGCCAGCATTCCACGGGGGCCCCTCTACAATGAGCAGTTCTTC
TRBV19	-	-	TRBJ2-1	CASSIERFGEQFF	TGTGCCAGTAGTATAGAAAGGTTCGGCGAGCAGTTCTTC
TRBV2	-	TRBD2	TRBJ2-2	CASSEALAGTGELFF	TGTGCCAGCAGTGAAGCACTAGCGGGCACCGGGGAGCTGTTTTTT
TRBV6-5	few	-	TRBJ2-7	CASRYGRNSYEQYF	TGTGCCAGCAGGTATGGGCGAAATTCCTACGAGCAGTACTTC
TRBV10-3	-	TRBD1	TRBJ2-2	CAIREPGQGSYTGELFF	TGTGCCATCAGAGAGCCGGGACAGGGGTCTTACACCGGGGAGCTGTTTTTT
TRBV18	-	TRBD1	TRBJ1-2	CASSPGTELSYGYTF	TGTGCCAGCTCACCTGGGACAGAACTCTCCTATGGCTACACCTTC
TRBV7-9	-	-	TRBJ2-2	CASSRETGELFF	TGTGCCAGCTCCAGGGAAACCGGGGAGCTGTTTTTT
TRBV10-3	-	-	TRBJ2-5	CAISVQGEPQYF	TGTGCCATCAGTGTCCAGGGTGAGCCCCAGTACTTC
TRBV4-2	-	-	TRBJ2-3	CASSQDIRALDTQYF	TGTGCCAGCAGCCAAGATATCCGGGCACTAGATACGCAGTATTTT
TRBV10-3	-	TRBD2	TRBJ2-5	CAISEKAGGQETQYF	TGTGCCATCAGTGAAAAAGCGGGGGGACAAGAGACCCAGTACTTC
TRBV11-2	few	-	TRBJ2-3	CASSQTRGRTDTQYF	TGTGCCAGCAGCCAGACCCGGGGAAGGACAGATACGCAGTATTTT
TRBV5-6	-	-	TRBJ1-1	CASSRPTGRAFF	TGTGCCAGCAGCCGACCTACAGGGCGAGCTTTCTTT
TRBV7-8	few	-	TRBJ1-1	CASSFYLHANTEAFF	TGTGCCAGCAGCTTTTACCTACACGCGAACACTGAAGCTTTCTTT
TRBV7-9	-	-	TRBJ2-3	CASSSIGGSRRTDTQYF	TGTGCCAGCAGCTCCATAGGGGGGTCCCGGCGGACAGATACGCAGTATTTT
TRBV20-1	-	TRBD2	TRBJ2-5	CSARGTRQETQYF	TGCAGTGCTAGAGGGACTAGACAAGAGACCCAGTACTTC
TRBV20-1	-	-	TRBJ1-5	CSARDTQQPQHF	TGCAGTGCCCGGGACACCCAACAGCCCCAGCATTTT
TRBV14	few	TRBD2	TRBJ2-2	CASSQTRPWTSGGYTGELFF	TGTGCCAGCAGCCAAACCCGCCCGTGGACTAGCGGGGGGTACACCGGGGAGCTGTTTTTT
TRBV6-2/TRBV6-3	few	-	TRBJ1-2	CASSSSIAEVFYGYTF	TGTGCCAGCAGTTCCTCCATTGCTGAAGTTTTCTATGGCTACACCTTC
TRBV12-3/TRBV12-4	-	TRBD2	TRBJ2-5	CASMIAGWETQYF	TGTGCCTCCATGATAGCGGGGTGGGAGACCCAGTACTTC
TRBV2	-	-	TRBJ1-2	CASRSIGASF	TGTGCCAGCAGATCGATCGGGGCTTCCTTC
TRBV28	once	TRBD1	TRBJ2-6	CASRKQGAGANVLTF	TGTGCCAGCAGGAAACAGGGGGCTGGGGCCAACGTCCTGACTTTC
TRBV7-2	-	TRBD2	TRBJ2-1	CASSATSDRNEQFF	TGTGCCAGCAGCGCCACTAGCGACCGCAATGAGCAGTTCTTC
TRBV5-1	few	-	TRBJ2-5	CASSLEAVTQETQYF	TGCGCCAGCAGCTTGGAGGCGGTTACCCAAGAGACCCAGTACTTC